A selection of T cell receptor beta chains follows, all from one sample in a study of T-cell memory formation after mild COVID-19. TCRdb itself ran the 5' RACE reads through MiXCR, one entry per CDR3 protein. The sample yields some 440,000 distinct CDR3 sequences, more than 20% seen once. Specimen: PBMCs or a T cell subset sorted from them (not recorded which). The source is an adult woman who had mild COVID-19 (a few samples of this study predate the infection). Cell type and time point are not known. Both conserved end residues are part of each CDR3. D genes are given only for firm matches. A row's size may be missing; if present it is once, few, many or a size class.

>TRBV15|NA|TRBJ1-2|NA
CATSGTLYGYTF
TGTGCCACCAGTGGGACCCTCTATGGCTACACCTTC
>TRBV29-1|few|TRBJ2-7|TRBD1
CSVEARDSNYEQYF
TGCAGCGTTGAAGCCCGGGACAGTAACTACGAGCAGTACTTC
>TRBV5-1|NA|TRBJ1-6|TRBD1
CASSEDRPVSSPLHF
TGCGCCAGCAGCGAGGACAGGCCGGTGAGTTCACCCCTCCACTTT
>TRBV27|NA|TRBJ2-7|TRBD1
CASSSIQGGEQYF
TGTGCCAGCAGTTCGATACAGGGGGGCGAGCAGTACTTC
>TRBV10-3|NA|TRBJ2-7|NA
CAISQGKDYEQYF
TGTGCCATCAGTCAGGGTAAGGACTACGAGCAGTACTTC
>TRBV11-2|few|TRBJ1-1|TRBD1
CASSPTGTEAFF
TGTGCCAGCAGCCCGACAGGGACTGAAGCTTTCTTT
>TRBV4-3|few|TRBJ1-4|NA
CASSQGGGIATNEKLFF
TGCGCCAGCAGCCAAGGCGGGGGGATCGCAACTAATGAAAAACTGTTTTTT
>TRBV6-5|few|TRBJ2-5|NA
CASSYLGRDPGQETQYF
TGTGCCAGCAGTTACTTGGGCAGGGACCCCGGACAAGAGACCCAGTACTTC
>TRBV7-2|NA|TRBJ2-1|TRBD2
CASSLDGLALDEQFF
TGTGCCAGCAGCTTAGATGGACTAGCGTTAGATGAGCAGTTCTTC
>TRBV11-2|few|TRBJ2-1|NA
CASSSPTSLQTSF
TGTGCCAGCAGCTCACCTACTAGCCTCCAGACCTCCTTC
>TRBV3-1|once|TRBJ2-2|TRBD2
CASSQVSAGVTGELFF
TGTGCCAGCAGCCAAGTGAGTGCGGGAGTCACCGGGGAGCTGTTTTTT
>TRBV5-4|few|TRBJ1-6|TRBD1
CASSDRTGRYNSPLHF
TGTGCCAGCAGCGACCGGACAGGGCGATATAATTCACCCCTCCACTTT
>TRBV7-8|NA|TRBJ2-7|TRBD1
CASSLAPGTGVSEQYF
TGTGCCAGCAGCTTAGCCCCTGGGACAGGGGTGAGCGAGCAGTACTTC
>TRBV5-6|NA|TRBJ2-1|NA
CASSLKGSNEQFF
TGTGCCAGCAGCTTGAAGGGATCCAATGAGCAGTTCTTC
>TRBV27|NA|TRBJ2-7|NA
CASKNWRGPNIYEQYF
TGTGCCAGCAAAAATTGGAGGGGCCCTAATATCTACGAGCAGTACTTC
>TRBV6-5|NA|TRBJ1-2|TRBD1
CASNRQGYDYGYTF
TGTGCCAGCAATAGACAGGGGTACGACTATGGCTACACCTTC
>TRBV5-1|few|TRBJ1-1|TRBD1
CASTKQGAQNTEAFF
TGCGCCAGCACTAAACAGGGGGCACAGAACACTGAAGCTTTCTTT
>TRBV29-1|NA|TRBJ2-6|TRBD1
CSVRDRGSGANVLTF
TGCAGCGTGAGAGACAGGGGTTCGGGGGCCAACGTCCTGACTTTC
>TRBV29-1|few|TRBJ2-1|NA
CSVFVFSRGEQFF
TGCAGCGTTTTTGTCTTCAGTAGAGGTGAGCAGTTCTTC
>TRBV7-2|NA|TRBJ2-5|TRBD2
CASSFLAGVLAGETQYF
TGTGCCAGCAGCTTTCTAGCGGGAGTATTGGCGGGAGAGACCCAGTACTTC
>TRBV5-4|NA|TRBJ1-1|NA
CASSLGPTMNTEAFF
TGTGCCAGCAGCTTAGGACCGACGATGAACACTGAAGCTTTCTTT
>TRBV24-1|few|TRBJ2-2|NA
CATSDLFNTGELFF
TGTGCCACCAGTGATTTGTTTAACACCGGGGAGCTGTTTTTT
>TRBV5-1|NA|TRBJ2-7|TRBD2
CASSPWTSETHEQYF
TGCGCCAGCAGCCCCTGGACTAGCGAGACCCACGAGCAGTACTTC
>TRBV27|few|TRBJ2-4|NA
CASSFRRVAKNIQYF
TGTGCCAGCAGTTTTCGGAGGGTAGCCAAAAACATTCAGTACTTC
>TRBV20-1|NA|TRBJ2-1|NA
CSADRSGVLYNEQFF
TGCAGTGCGGATCGCTCAGGGGTCCTTTACAATGAGCAGTTCTTC
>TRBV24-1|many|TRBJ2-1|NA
CATSDPLAGYSYNEQFF
TGTGCCACCAGTGATCCCCTGGCCGGCTACTCCTACAATGAGCAGTTCTTC
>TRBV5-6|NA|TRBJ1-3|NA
CASSLVADTGISGNTIYF
TGTGCCAGCAGCTTGGTGGCGGACACCGGAATCTCTGGAAACACCATATATTTT
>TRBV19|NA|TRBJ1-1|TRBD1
CASSPTGTGNTEAFF
TGTGCCAGTAGTCCCACCGGGACAGGAAACACTGAAGCTTTCTTT
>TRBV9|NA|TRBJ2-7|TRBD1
CASSVWDRDSYEQYF
TGTGCCAGCAGCGTGTGGGACAGGGATTCCTACGAGCAGTACTTC
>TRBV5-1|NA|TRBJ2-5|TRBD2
CASSLEGLGGETQYF
TGCGCCAGCAGCTTGGAGGGACTAGGTGGGGAGACCCAGTACTTC
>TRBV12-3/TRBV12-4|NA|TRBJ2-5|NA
CASSLGQGGKETQYF
TGTGCCAGCAGTTTAGGTCAGGGGGGGAAGGAGACCCAGTACTTC
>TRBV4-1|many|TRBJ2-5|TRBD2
CASSQDRDGSGGFRETQYF
TGCGCCAGCAGCCAAGATCGGGATGGTAGCGGGGGATTCCGAGAGACCCAGTACTTC
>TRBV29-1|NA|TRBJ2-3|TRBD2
CSAEGTSEDTDTQYF
TGCAGCGCCGAGGGGACTAGCGAGGACACAGATACGCAGTATTTT
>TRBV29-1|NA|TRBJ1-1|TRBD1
CSVSDRVMNTEAFF
TGCAGCGTCTCCGACAGGGTAATGAACACTGAAGCTTTCTTT
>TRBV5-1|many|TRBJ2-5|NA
CASSSQGIQETQYF
TGCGCCAGCAGCTCTCAGGGGATTCAAGAGACCCAGTACTTC
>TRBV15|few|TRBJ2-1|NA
CATSRGKGLKNEQFF
TGTGCCACCAGCAGAGGAAAAGGGCTTAAGAATGAGCAGTTCTTC
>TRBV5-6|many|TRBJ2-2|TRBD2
CASSLDGTSNTGELFF
TGTGCCAGCAGCTTGGATGGGACTAGCAACACCGGGGAGCTGTTTTTT
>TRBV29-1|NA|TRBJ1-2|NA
CSVEIGPNYGYTF
TGCAGCGTTGAAATAGGGCCCAACTATGGCTACACCTTC
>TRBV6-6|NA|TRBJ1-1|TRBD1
CASRPGQGFTEAFF
TGTGCCAGCAGACCGGGACAGGGATTCACTGAAGCTTTCTTT
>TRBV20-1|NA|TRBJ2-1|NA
CSARGPDYSDEQFF
TGCAGTGCTAGGGGGCCGGACTACTCCGATGAGCAGTTCTTC
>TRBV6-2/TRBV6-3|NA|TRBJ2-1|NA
CASSPGGPYNEQFF
TGTGCCAGCAGTCCCGGGGGACCTTACAATGAGCAGTTCTTC
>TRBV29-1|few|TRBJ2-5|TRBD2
CSVEGLPGLAFEETQYF
TGCAGCGTTGAAGGCCTCCCGGGACTAGCTTTTGAAGAGACCCAGTACTTC
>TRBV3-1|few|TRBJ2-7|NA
CASSTGTPYEQYF
TGTGCCAGCAGCACCGGGACCCCCTACGAGCAGTACTTC
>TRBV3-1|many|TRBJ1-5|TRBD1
CASSQGAPGGGQPQHF
TGTGCCAGCAGCCAAGGGGCCCCAGGGGGCGGTCAGCCCCAGCATTTT
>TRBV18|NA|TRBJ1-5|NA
CASSPGLNQPQHF
TGTGCCAGCTCACCAGGGCTCAATCAGCCCCAGCATTTT
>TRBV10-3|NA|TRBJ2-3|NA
CAISGPAGRADTQYF
TGTGCCATCAGTGGCCCGGCCGGGCGGGCAGATACGCAGTATTTT
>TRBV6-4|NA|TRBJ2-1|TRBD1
CASSEDRGLNEQFF
TGTGCCAGCAGTGAAGACAGGGGGCTCAATGAGCAGTTCTTC